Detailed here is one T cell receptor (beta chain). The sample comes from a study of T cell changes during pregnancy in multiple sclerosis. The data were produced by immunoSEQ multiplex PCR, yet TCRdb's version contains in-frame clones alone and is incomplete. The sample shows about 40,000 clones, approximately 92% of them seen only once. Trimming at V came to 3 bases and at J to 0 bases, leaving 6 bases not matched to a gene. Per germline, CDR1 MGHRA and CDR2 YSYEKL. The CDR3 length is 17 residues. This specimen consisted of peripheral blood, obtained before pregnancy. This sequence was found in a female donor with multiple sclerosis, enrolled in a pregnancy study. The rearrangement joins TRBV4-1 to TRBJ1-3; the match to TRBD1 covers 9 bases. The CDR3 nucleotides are TGCGCCAGCAGCCAGCCTCGGGACAGGGACTCTGGAAACACCATATATTTT. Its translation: CASSQPRDRDSGNTIYF.